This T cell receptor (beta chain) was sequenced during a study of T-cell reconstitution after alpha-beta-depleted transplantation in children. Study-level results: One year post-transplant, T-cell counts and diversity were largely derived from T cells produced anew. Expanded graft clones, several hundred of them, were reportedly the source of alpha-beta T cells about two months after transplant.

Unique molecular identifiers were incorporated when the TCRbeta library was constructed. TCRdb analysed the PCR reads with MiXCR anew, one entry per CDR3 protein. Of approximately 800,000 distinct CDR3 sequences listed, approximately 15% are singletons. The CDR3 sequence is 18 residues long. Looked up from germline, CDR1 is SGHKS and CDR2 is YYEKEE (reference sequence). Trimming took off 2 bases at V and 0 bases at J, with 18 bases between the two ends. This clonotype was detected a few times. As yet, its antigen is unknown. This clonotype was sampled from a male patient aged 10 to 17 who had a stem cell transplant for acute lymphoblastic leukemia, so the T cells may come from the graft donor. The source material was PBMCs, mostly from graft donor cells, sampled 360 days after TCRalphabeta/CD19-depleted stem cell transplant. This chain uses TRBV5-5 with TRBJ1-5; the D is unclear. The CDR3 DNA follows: TGTGCCAGCAGCTTTTACACGGGCAGTCTCATTAGCAATCAGCCCCAGCATTTT. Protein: CASSFYTGSLISNQPQHF.